Following are 18 T cell receptor beta chains from one sample sequenced in a study of type 1 and type 2 diabetes patients. Amplification started from genomic DNA. The TCR beta CDR3 region was amplified using 30 forward and 13 reverse primers. TCRdb itself ran the multiplex PCR reads through MiXCR, one entry per CDR3 protein. The sample records fewer than 350,000 distinct CDR3 sequences, around 47% being singletons. Specimen: peripheral blood mononuclear cells (PBMCs). Receptors originate from a man aged 18 to 30 with type 2 diabetes.

The chain carries TRBV19 and TRBJ2-7, with D tentatively TRBD1 (6 bases). Trimming removed 8 bases at V and 0 bases at J, with 14 bases between. The CDR3 is 14 residues long. CDR1 LNHDA and CDR2 SQIVND come from the germline V gene (reference sequence). CDR3 nucleotides: TGTGCCAGTTGCCGGGACATCGACTCCTACGAGCAGTACTTC. Translation: CASCRDIDSYEQYF. Filled out from reference TRBV19 and TRBJ2-7, the complete variable domain reads DGGITQSPKYLFRKEGQNVTLSCEQNLNHDAMYWYRQDPGQGLRLIYYSQIVNDFQKGDIAEGYSVSREKKESFPLTVTSAQKNPTAFYLCASCRDIDSYEQYFGPGTRLTVT.

The rearrangement links TRBV30 to TRBJ2-7, with D tentatively TRBD1 or TRBD2 (6 bases each). The CDR3 totals 16 residues. Germline lookup yields CDR1 GTSNPN and CDR2 SVGIG (reference sequence). Trimming took 4 bases from V and 0 from J, leaving 19 bases between them. Here the CDR3 reads CAWTVEGGPLSYEQYF. CDR3 DNA sequence: TGTGCCTGGACCGTAGAGGGGGGCCCCCTCTCCTACGAGCAGTACTTC. Variable domain in full (rest from reference TRBV30 and TRBJ2-7): SQTIHQWPATLVQPVGSPLSLECTVEGTSNPNLYWYRQAAGRGLQLLFYSVGIGQISSEVPQNLSASRPQDRQFILSSKKLLLSDSGFYLCAWTVEGGPLSYEQYFGPGTRLTVT.

The chain links TRBV30 to TRBJ1-1; no reliable D call. The CDR3 sequence is 13 residues long. V lost 0 bases to trimming and J lost 4 bases, with 9 bases between them. In germline, CDR1 is GTSNPN, CDR2 SVGIG (reference sequence). Written as DNA, the CDR3 is TGTGCCTGGAGTGTACCCTTGGGCACTGAAGCTTTCTTT. It specifies CAWSVPLGTEAFF.

The genes are TRBV10-3 and TRBJ2-2; D may be TRBD1 (5 bases). Germline V gives CDR1 ENHRY, CDR2 SYGVKD. Deletions cut 3 bases from V and 7 bases from J, with 6 bases between. The CDR3 consists of 12 residues. CDR3 in DNA: TGTGCCATCAGTGACAGGGTCGGGGAGCTGTTTTTT. Encoded protein: CAISDRVGELFF.

Comment on this clonotype: An end of the junction does not agree with germline; a read error may underlie this. The chain uses TRBV2 and TRBJ2-2; 11 bases agree with TRBD1. Germline-derived CDR1 and CDR2 are SNHLY and FYNNEI. CDR3 length equals 14 residues. In DNA, the CDR3 is TGCCTCGTACGGGACAGGGGGGGGACCGGGGAGCTGTTTTTT. Its translation is CLVRDRGGTGELFF.

The chain recombines TRBV10-3 with TRBJ1-4; 8 bases match TRBD1. V dropped 10 bases and J dropped 7; count of bases not matched to a gene: 14. Germline V gene lookup returns CDR1 ENHRY and CDR2 SYGVKD. The CDR3 has 15 residues. The DNA for the CDR3 is TGTGCCAGTAGCGGAAAGGGACAGGCGGGTGAAAAACTGTTTTTT. Protein product: CASSGKGQAGEKLFF.

The chain carries TRBV20-1 and TRBJ2-5; possible D gene TRBD2, 6 bases. CDR1 and CDR2 from the germline V gene are DFQATT and SNEGSKA (reference sequence). Trimming removed 5 bases from V and 3 bases from J, with 13 bases in between. CDR3 length: 13 residues. The CDR3 DNA is TGCAGTGCTCTTAGCGGTGCCAAAGAGACCCAGTACTTC. Translating it yields CSALSGAKETQYF.

This clonotype was recorded a few times. The V and J genes are TRBV7-2 and TRBJ2-7; 8 bases align to TRBD2. The CDR3 spans 17 residues. Germline V gene sequence: CDR1 SGHTA, CDR2 FQGNSA. Losses at the gene ends were 2 bases for V and 0 bases for J; bases not matched to a gene: 9. CDR3 loop: CASSLRVSAGGSYEQYF. DNA of the CDR3: TGTGCCAGCAGCTTAAGGGTATCGGCGGGGGGCTCCTACGAGCAGTACTTC.

This CDR3 reads CASTLGGVLGTGELFF. In DNA form, the CDR3 reads TGTGCCAGTACCCTGGGGGGAGTGTTGGGCACCGGGGAGCTGTTTTTT. The chain uses TRBV19 and TRBJ2-2; D may be TRBD2 (6 bases). Germline values: CDR1 LNHDA, CDR2 SQIVND (reference sequence). V was pared by 7 bases and J by 4 bases, with 19 bases between. The CDR3 has 16 amino acids.

The chain combines TRBV6-5 with TRBJ1-2, with D perhaps TRBD1 (5 bases). CDR3 length: 17 residues. The ends were cut back, 0 bases at V and 2 bases at J, with 16 bases in the middle. Looked up from germline, CDR1 is MNHEY and CDR2 is SVGAGI. CDR3 region: CASSYSPPDRLNYGYTF. CDR3 in DNA: TGTGCCAGCAGTTACTCGCCGCCCGACAGACTGAACTATGGCTACACCTTC.

V is TRBV7-6 and J is TRBJ1-1, with D unresolved. The germline V gene has CDR1 SGHVS and CDR2 FNYEAQ. The CDR3 length is 14 residues. Trimming shortened V by 2 bases and J by 1 base, and 8 bases separated the two germline ends. The CDR3 DNA sequence: TGTGCCAGCAGCTTATCCCTGAGGAACACTGAAGCTTTCTTT. Protein product: CASSLSLRNTEAFF.

This clonotype came up a few times. The V call is TRBV7-6, the J call TRBJ2-5; D is unclear. The ends were cut back, 1 base at V and 4 bases at J, with 13 bases in the middle. Germline V gives CDR1 SGHVS, CDR2 FNYEAQ. CDR3 size: 15 residues. The CDR3 sequence is CASSLVVAVGETQYF. The CDR3 DNA reads TGTGCCAGCAGCTTAGTGGTGGCGGTCGGAGAGACCCAGTACTTC.

V and J are TRBV6-5 and TRBJ2-2; possible D gene TRBD1, 5 bases. Trimming stripped 2 bases from V and 3 bases from J, with 7 bases between. Per germline, CDR1 MNHEY and CDR2 SVGAGI. This CDR3 is 14 amino acids long. CDR3 residues: CASSYAGHTGELFF. The DNA for the CDR3 is TGTGCCAGCAGTTACGCAGGGCACACCGGGGAGCTGTTTTTT.

The rearrangement uses TRBV10-1 and TRBJ2-7, with no clear D. The CDR3 contains 14 residues. V lost 0 bases and J 3 bases, leaving 9 bases between the germline ends. CDR1 and CDR2 (germline): WNHNN, SYGVQD (reference sequence). In nucleotides, the CDR3 is TGCGCCAGCAGTGAGTCGACTCTCCTCTACGAGCAGTACTTC. As protein: CASSESTLLYEQYF.

This clonotype came up a few times. The V and J genes are TRBV28 and TRBJ1-1; no reliable D call. Germline CDR1 and CDR2: MDHEN and SYDVKM. CDR3 length: 14 amino acids. Trimming removed 6 bases at V and 2 bases at J, with 13 bases between. CDR3 DNA: TGTGCCAGCAGGTGGGAGGGTCGAAACACTGAAGCTTTCTTT. Translated, it gives CASRWEGRNTEAFF.

This clonotype was seen a few times. V usage is TRBV30 and J usage is TRBJ1-2; no clear D gene. The CDR3 contains 11 residues. Trimming took 3 bases from V and 8 from J, leaving 10 bases between them. Looked up from germline, CDR1 is GTSNPN and CDR2 is SVGIG (reference sequence). For the CDR3, the DNA is TGTGCCTGGAGGAGAACCGGGGGCTACACCTTC. Translated, it gives CAWRRTGGYTF. Full variable domain (rest looked up from reference TRBV30 and TRBJ1-2): SQTIHQWPATLVQPVGSPLSLECTVEGTSNPNLYWYRQAAGRGLQLLFYSVGIGQISSEVPQNLSASRPQDRQFILSSKKLLLSDSGFYLCAWRRTGGYTFGSGTRLTVV.

This chain links TRBV19 with TRBJ1-6; D is uncertain. CDR3 length equals 16 residues. V was cut by 4 bases and J by 9 bases, with 19 bases left in between. Germline V gives CDR1 LNHDA, CDR2 SQIVND (reference sequence). The CDR3 nucleotides read TGTGCCAGTAGTAGCAACCACCATCCACCTGCTTCACCCCTCCACTTT. Protein: CASSSNHHPPASPLHF.

The genes are TRBV14 and TRBJ2-7, with 9 bases identical to TRBD1. CDR1 and CDR2 (germline): SGHDN, FVKESK. This CDR3 comprises 15 residues. Trimming cost V 6 bases and J 5 bases; bases outside gene matches: 11. CDR3 protein: CASRASGTGRNEQYF. DNA for the CDR3: TGTGCCAGCAGGGCGTCCGGGACAGGGAGGAACGAGCAGTACTTC. Based on the CDR3 plus reference TRBV14 and TRBJ2-7, the full variable domain is EAGVTQFPSHSVIEKGQTVTLRCDPISGHDNLYWYRRVMGKEIKFLLHFVKESKQDESGMPNNRFLAERTGGTYSTLKVQPAELEDSGVYFCASRASGTGRNEQYFGPGTRLTVT.